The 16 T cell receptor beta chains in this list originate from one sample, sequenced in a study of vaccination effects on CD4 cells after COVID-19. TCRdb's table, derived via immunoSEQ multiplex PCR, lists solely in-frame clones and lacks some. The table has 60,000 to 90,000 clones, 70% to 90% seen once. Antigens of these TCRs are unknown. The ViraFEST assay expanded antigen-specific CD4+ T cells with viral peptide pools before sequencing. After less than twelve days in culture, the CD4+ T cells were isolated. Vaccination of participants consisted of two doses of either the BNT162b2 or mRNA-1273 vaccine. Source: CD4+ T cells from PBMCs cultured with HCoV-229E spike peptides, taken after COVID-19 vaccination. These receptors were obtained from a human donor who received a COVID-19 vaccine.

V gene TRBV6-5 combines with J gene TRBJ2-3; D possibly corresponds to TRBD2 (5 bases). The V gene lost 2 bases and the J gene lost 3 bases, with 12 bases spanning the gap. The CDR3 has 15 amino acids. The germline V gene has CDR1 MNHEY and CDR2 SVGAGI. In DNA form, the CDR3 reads TGTGCCAGCAGTTACCGGTTAGCGATGACAGATACGCAGTATTTT. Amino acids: CASSYRLAMTDTQYF.

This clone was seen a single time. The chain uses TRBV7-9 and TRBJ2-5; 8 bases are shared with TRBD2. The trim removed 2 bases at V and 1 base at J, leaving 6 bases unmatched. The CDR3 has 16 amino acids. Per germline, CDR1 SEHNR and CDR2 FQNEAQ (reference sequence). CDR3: CASSLWFSGVQETQYF. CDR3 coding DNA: TGTGCCAGCAGCTTATGGTTTAGCGGGGTCCAAGAGACCCAGTACTTC.

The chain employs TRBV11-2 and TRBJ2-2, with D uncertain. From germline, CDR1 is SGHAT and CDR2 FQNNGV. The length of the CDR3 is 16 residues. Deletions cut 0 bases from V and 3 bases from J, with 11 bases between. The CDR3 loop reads CASSLDYLGDTGELFF. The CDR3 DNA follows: TGTGCCAGCAGCTTAGATTATCTGGGTGACACCGGGGAGCTGTTTTTT.

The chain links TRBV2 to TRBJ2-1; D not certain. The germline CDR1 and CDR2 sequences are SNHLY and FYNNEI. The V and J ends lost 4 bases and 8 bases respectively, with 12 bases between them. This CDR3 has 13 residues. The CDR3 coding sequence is TGTGCCAGCAGTGGGGGTGTGTGGGATGAGCAGTTCTTC. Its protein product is CASSGGVWDEQFF.

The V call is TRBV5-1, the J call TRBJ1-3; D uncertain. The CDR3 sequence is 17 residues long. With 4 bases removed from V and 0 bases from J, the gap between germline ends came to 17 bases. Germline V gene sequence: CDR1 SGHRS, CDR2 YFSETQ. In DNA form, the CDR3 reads TGCGCCAGCAGCCCCACGTTCCGGGGTGTCTCTGGAAACACCATATATTTT. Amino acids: CASSPTFRGVSGNTIYF.

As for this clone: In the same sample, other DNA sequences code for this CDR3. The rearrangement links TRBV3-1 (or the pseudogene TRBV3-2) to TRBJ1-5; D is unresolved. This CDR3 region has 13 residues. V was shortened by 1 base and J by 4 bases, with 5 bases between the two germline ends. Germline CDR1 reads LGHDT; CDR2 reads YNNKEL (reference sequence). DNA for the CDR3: TGTGCCAGCAGCCAAGTAGGGAATCAGCCCCAGCATTTT. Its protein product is CASSQVGNQPQHF.

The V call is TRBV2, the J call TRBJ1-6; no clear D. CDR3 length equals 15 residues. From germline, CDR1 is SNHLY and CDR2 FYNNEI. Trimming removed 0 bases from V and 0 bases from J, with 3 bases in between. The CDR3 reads CASSEAGSYNSPLHF. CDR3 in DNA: TGTGCCAGCAGTGAAGCGGGCTCCTATAATTCACCCCTCCACTTT.

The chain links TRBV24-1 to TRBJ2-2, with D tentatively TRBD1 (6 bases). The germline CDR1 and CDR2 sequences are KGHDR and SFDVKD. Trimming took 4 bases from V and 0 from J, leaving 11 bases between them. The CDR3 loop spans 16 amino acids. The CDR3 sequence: CATSDVQGSNTGELFF. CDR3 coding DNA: TGTGCCACCAGTGACGTACAGGGATCGAACACCGGGGAGCTGTTTTTT.

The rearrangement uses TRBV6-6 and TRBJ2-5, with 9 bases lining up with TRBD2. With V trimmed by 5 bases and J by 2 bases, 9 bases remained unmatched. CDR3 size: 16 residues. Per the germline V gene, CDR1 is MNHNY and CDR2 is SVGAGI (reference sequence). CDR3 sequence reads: CASSRRVAGVQETQYF. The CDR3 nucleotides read TGTGCCAGCAGTCGCAGAGTAGCGGGGGTACAAGAGACCCAGTACTTC.

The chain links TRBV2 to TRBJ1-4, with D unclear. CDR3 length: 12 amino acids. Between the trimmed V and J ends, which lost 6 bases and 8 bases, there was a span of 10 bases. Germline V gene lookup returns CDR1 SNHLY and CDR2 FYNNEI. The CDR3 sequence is CASRSLGEKLFF. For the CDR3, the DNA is TGTGCCAGCAGATCACTAGGGGAAAAACTGTTTTTT.

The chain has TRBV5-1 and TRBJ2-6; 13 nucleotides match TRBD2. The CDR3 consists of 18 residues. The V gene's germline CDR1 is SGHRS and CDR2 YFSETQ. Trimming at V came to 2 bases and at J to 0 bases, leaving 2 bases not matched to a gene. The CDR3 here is CASSLTSGGASGANVLTF. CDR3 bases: TGCGCCAGCAGCTTAACTAGCGGGGGGGCCTCTGGGGCCAACGTCCTGACTTTC.

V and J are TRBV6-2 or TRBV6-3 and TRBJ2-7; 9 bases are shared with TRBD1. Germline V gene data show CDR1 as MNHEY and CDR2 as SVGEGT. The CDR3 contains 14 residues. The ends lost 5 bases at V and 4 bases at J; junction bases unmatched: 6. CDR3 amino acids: CASSPDRGGYEQYV. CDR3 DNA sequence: TGTGCCAGCAGTCCGGACAGGGGAGGATACGAGCAGTACGTC.

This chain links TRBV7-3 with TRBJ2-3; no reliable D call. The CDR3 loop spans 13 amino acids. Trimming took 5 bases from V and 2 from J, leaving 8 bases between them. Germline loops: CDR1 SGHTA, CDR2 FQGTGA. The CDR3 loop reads CASSQNPTDTQYF. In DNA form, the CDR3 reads TGTGCCAGCAGCCAAAACCCCACAGATACGCAGTATTTT. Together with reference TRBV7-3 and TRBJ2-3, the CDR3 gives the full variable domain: GAGVSQTPSNKVTEKGKYVELRCDPISGHTALYWYRQSLGQGPEFLIYFQGTGAADDSGLPNDRFFAVRPEGSVSTLKIQRTERGDSAVYLCASSQNPTDTQYFGPGTRLTVL.

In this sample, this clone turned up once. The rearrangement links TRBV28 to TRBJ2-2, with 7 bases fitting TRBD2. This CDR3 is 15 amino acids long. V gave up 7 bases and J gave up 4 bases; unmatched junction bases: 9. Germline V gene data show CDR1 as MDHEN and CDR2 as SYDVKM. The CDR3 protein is CASTGGRVPTGELFF. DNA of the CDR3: TGTGCCAGCACAGGTGGGAGGGTCCCCACCGGGGAGCTGTTTTTT.

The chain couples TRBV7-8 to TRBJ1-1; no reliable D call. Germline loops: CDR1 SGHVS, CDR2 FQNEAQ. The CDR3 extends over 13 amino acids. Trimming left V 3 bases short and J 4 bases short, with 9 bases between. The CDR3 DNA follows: TGTGCCAGCAGCTTGGGTGAAGGCACTGAAGCTTTCTTT. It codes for CASSLGEGTEAFF.

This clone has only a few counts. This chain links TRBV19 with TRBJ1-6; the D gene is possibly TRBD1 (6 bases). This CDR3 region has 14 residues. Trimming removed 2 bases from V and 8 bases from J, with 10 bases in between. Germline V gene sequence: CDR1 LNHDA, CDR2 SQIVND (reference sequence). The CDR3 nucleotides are TGTGCCAGTAGTATAACTGGGACATATTCACCCCTCCACTTT. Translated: CASSITGTYSPLHF. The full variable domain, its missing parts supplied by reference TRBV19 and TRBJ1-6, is DGGITQSPKYLFRKEGQNVTLSCEQNLNHDAMYWYRQDPGQGLRLIYYSQIVNDFQKGDIAEGYSVSREKKESFPLTVTSAQKNPTAFYLCASSITGTYSPLHFGNGTRLTVT.